This T cell receptor (beta chain) was obtained from a study of graft-versus-host responses after intestinal transplantation. Background on the study: The study gave all recipients anti-thymocyte globulin induction, then tacrolimus and steroids for 2 to 3 years. Study-wide results and limits: Clonal ratios of graft-versus-host to host-versus-graft in allografts were high for patients exhibiting graft-donor T cell macrochimerism.

The V gene's germline CDR1 is MNHEY and CDR2 SVGAGI. The CDR3 extends over 15 amino acids. Trimming cost V 7 bases and J 0 bases, with 13 bases left between them. The repertoire was sequenced with immunoSEQ multiplex PCR; TCRdb's copy has only in-frame clones and lacks some. The sample carries 74,000 or so clones, 92% recorded once. This clone was picked up one time. Its matching antigen is unknown. The receptor comes from a human patient who received an intestinal transplant, so some T cells may come from the graft donor. The rearrangement uses TRBV6-5 and TRBJ1-3; D might be TRBD1 (5 bases). This specimen consisted of PBMCs, obtained 98 days after intestinal transplantation. CDR3 region: CASIPWGDSGNTIYF. The CDR3 nucleotides are TGTGCCAGCATCCCCTGGGGGGACTCTGGAAACACCATATATTTT.